A selection of T cell receptor beta chains follows, all from one sample in a study of blood T cell repertoires in COVID-19. Here immunoSEQ multiplex PCR was the method, and the copy in TCRdb shows in-frame clones only, minus some. The sample lists tens of thousands of clones, roughly 89% occurring once. The sample comprised peripheral blood. These receptors were obtained from a woman aged 45-65 years with active COVID-19. The CDR3 runs from the conserved cysteine through the conserved F or W.

v_call	j_call	cdr3_aa
TRBV10-3	TRBJ2-1	CAISELAGSSEQFF
TRBV28	TRBJ2-1	CASSLRTGSYNEQFF
TRBV28	TRBJ2-7	CASSLAGYEQYF
TRBV10-1	TRBJ2-1	CASSESQLLAETNFGSEQFF
TRBV14	TRBJ1-1	CASSQDQAVTEAFF
TRBV5-8	TRBJ1-6	CASSLSRVTPLHF
TRBV28	TRBJ1-1	CASRSKQGGDTEAFF
TRBV6-5	TRBJ2-7	CASSYSPRSGEQYF
TRBV28	TRBJ2-7	CASRSGGGGVYEQYF
TRBV5-1	TRBJ2-1	CASSAYRGIEQFF
TRBV27	TRBJ2-1	CASSLKASGVPRYNEQFF
TRBV6-5	TRBJ2-1	CASSITSGNEQFF
TRBV10-3	TRBJ2-2	CAISEGQGATGELFF
TRBV4-1	TRBJ1-2	CASSHGGQGKYGYTF
TRBV12-3/TRBV12-4	TRBJ2-3	CASSRGRPDTQYF
TRBV2	TRBJ2-6	CASSEFTTGANVLTF
TRBV30	TRBJ1-1	CAWSVLGGRGTEAFF
TRBV7-3	TRBJ2-7	CASSSTGSGRGYEQYF
TRBV7-9	TRBJ1-1	CASSLKPGQLEAFF
TRBV5-5	TRBJ2-3	CASSLDVLGADTQYF
TRBV27	TRBJ2-3	CASSIRTSGTDTQYF
TRBV6-6	TRBJ1-5	CASSPIEGAQPQHF
TRBV7-3	TRBJ2-7	CASSLEARSYEQYF
TRBV9	TRBJ2-7	CASSVGGGLAYSYEQYF
TRBV28	TRBJ2-1	CASSPGGLLAGNEQFF
TRBV11-3	TRBJ2-3	CASSLGPRSGNTDTQYF
TRBV2	TRBJ2-7	CATLLSSYEQYF
TRBV4-1	TRBJ2-3	CASSQEQGSSTDTQYF
TRBV5-1	TRBJ2-7	CASSLEGRQVREQYF
TRBV10-2	TRBJ1-2	CASSDYRQDYTF
TRBV27	TRBJ2-7	CASSYLDSYEQYF
TRBV19	TRBJ2-7	CASSIGGTGVDSYEQYF
TRBV3-1/TRBV3-2	TRBJ2-2	CASSQDVLVGSGELFF
TRBV2	TRBJ2-5	CASSKSLTGTGGGTQYF
TRBV6-4	TRBJ2-5	CASSDFLWREGLQETQYF
TRBV6-5	TRBJ1-6	CASSYRRQGGSPLHF
TRBV28	TRBJ2-7	CASSPSRGLDYEQYF
TRBV11-2	TRBJ2-5	CASSLQETQYF
TRBV18	TRBJ2-2	CASSPPSTIPGELFF
TRBV19	TRBJ1-2	CASSEPGQGAKGYTF
TRBV9	TRBJ1-1	CASSDHRGAGTEAFF
TRBV4-1	TRBJ1-6	CASSQHITGTGYSPLHF
TRBV5-1	TRBJ2-7	CASSLSGDRVGEQYF
TRBV19	TRBJ2-1	CASSIVAGGYYNEQFF
TRBV10-3	TRBJ2-1	CAISASAGLAGNNEQFF
TRBV5-1	TRBJ1-2	CASSSDIYGYTF
TRBV4-1	TRBJ1-1	CASSQIVGQNRGKAFF
TRBV7-2	TRBJ2-5	CASSLPQGRGGETQYF
TRBV28	TRBJ2-7	CASSLSPSSYEQYF
TRBV5-1	TRBJ1-1	CASSLNTVMNTEAFF
TRBV15	TRBJ2-4	CATSTEGSAKNIQYF
TRBV7-2	TRBJ2-7	CASSFTTAGGRGAYEQYF
TRBV2	TRBJ2-7	CASSGGGRRSSYEQYF
TRBV27	TRBJ2-2	CASRTLGTSKNTGELFF
TRBV2	TRBJ2-7	CASSKTGTREFEQYF
TRBV15	TRBJ1-2	CATSRDTQGSYGYTF
TRBV30	TRBJ2-7	CAWILAGAHEQYF